This TCR beta chain was captured by sequencing in a study of early T cells in non-severe SARS-CoV-2 infection (dated by TCRdb to about 2021). Regarding the complete study: Because TCR sequencing was done on bulk RNA from unsorted whole blood, the alpha and beta chains could not be paired.

Broad study findings and their caveats: VDJdb matching was skewed toward anti-spike CD8 responses and likely underestimated virus-specific expansions by missing private and CD4 specificities.

The sample holds many counts of this clonotype. The clone's antigen remains unknown. One base away there is no much larger clone; base qualities are not given. The library was built by means of 5' RACE. These reads were obtained on a NextSeq 500. In the TCR library protocol, unique molecular identifiers were attached to individual cDNA molecules to correct for PCR bias and sequencing error. Sequencing covered both TCR alpha and beta chains, and within each sample the abundances of alpha and beta sequences were tightly co-correlated. The study's own analysis went as follows. Decombinator V4 was used to annotate the V gene, J gene and CDR3 of the TCR sequences. Expanded TCRs were defined as changing significantly between any two time points under a Poisson model with p below 0.0001. TCR abundances were normalised to the total number of TCRs sequenced in each sample and reported as counts per million. TRAV1-2 paired with TRAJ12, TRAJ20 or TRAJ33 defined MAIT TCRs, while TRAV10 paired with TRAJ18 defined iNKT TCRs. A search of VDJdb, accessed on 1 November 2021, was run for TCRs annotated to CMV, EBV and SARS-CoV-2, with TCRs annotated for multiple antigens excluded. TCRdb trimmed public reads at Q25 via fastp, called clones via MiXCR and kept in-frame beta chains. Rows merge per CDR3 protein into single entries with the most common DNA and genes. The V and J calls and clone size come from TCRdb's table, not from the authors' own analysis. Here the sample has tens of thousands of distinct CDR3 sequences; about 6.1% occur a single time. The ten largest clones represent 5.8% of the sample.

Set within a cohort of healthcare workers in London, UK, this nested case-control study involved weekly PCR testing of nasopharyngeal swabs along with blood sampling. Between 23 and 31 March 2020, the week of the UK lockdown, healthcare workers were enrolled and then followed up weekly for as long as 16 weeks. CDR1 SQVTM and CDR2 ANQGSEA were looked up in the germline V gene. The V and J ends are trimmed by 4 bases and 0 bases, leaving 10 bases between them. The CDR3, cysteine through phenylalanine, is 13 amino acids long. CDR3 DNA only is kept here, 39 bases in frame from base 1. This specimen consisted of whole blood, obtained at baseline. The receptor's source is an adult who was a healthcare worker with PCR-confirmed SARS-CoV-2 infection or an uninfected control (not recorded which). The V and J segments used are TRBV29-1 and TRBJ2-7; the D gene is unclear. The DNA is as follows: TGCAGCGTTGCCAGCCTCATCTCCTACGAGCAGTACTTC. This translates into CSVASLISYEQYF.